Sequencing of this T cell receptor (beta chain) was carried out in a study of early T cells in non-severe SARS-CoV-2 infection. Findings and limits, study-wide: Anti-spike CD8 responses were favored in VDJdb matching, and private and CD4 specificities were missed.

Each CDR3 protein is one row after TCRdb ran MiXCR on the 5' RACE reads. The sample has about 89,000 distinct CDR3 sequences; around 17% are singletons. The CDR3 contains 18 residues. The V and J ends lost 5 bases and 3 bases, in that order; junction bases with no gene match: 16. Looked up from germline, CDR1 is SEHNR and CDR2 is FQNEAQ (reference sequence). This clonotype was seen only a few times. Antigen unknown. The receptor's source is an adult who was a healthcare worker with PCR-confirmed SARS-CoV-2 infection or an uninfected control (not recorded which). The sample in question was whole blood, obtained at baseline. This chain links TRBV7-9 with TRBJ2-7; 10 positions match TRBD1. The CDR3 sequence: CASSQDPQTGTGDYEQYF. The DNA of the CDR3 is TGTGCCAGCAGCCAAGACCCTCAGACCGGGACAGGGGACTACGAGCAGTACTTC. The full variable domain, with the rest looked up from reference TRBV7-9 and TRBJ2-7, is DTGVSQNPRHKITKRGQNVTFRCDPISEHNRLYWYRQTLGQGPEFLTYFQNEAQLEKSRLLSDRFSAERPKGSFSTLEIQRTEQGDSAMYLCASSQDPQTGTGDYEQYFGPGTRLTVT.